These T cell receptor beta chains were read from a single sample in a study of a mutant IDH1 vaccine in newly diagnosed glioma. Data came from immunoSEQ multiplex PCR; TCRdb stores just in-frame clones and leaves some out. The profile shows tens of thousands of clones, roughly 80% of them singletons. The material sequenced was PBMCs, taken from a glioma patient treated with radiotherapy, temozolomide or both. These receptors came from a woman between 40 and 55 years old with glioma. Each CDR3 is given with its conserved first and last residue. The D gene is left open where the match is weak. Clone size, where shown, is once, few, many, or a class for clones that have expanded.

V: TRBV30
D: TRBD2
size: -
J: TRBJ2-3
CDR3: CACIKVAGGADTQYF
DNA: TGTGCCTGTATAAAGGTAGCGGGGGGAGCAGATACGCAGTATTTT

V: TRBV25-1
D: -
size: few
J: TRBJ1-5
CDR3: CASGLTQPQHF
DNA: TGTGCCAGCGGACTGACCCAGCCCCAGCATTTT

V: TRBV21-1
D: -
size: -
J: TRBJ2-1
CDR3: CASSKTTSGSSYNEQFF
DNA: TGTGCCAGCAGCAAAACCACTAGCGGCAGCTCCTACAATGAGCAGTTCTTC

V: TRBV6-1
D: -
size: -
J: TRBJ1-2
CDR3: CASGKGIARGYTF
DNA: TGTGCCAGCGGGAAGGGAATTGCCCGTGGCTACACCTTC

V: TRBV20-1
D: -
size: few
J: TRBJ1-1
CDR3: CSAARNEAFF
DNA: TGCAGTGCCGCTAGAAATGAAGCTTTCTTT

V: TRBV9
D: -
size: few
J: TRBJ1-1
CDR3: CASSGRVSGTEAFF
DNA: TGTGCCAGCAGCGGCCGGGTAAGCGGCACTGAAGCTTTCTTT

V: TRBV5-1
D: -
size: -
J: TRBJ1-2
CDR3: CASSLGQGSGYTF
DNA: TGCGCCAGCAGCTTGGGGCAGGGCTCTGGCTACACCTTC

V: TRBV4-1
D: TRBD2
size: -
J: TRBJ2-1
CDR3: CASSQGGFGGGVQFF
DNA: TGCGCCAGCAGCCAAGGAGGGTTTGGGGGGGGAGTGCAGTTCTTC

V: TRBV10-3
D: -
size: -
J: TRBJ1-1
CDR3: CAISARDGAANTEAFF
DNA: TGTGCCATCAGTGCGCGAGATGGGGCAGCTAACACTGAAGCTTTCTTT

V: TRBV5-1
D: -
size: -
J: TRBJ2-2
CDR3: CASADLRKAGELFF
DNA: TGCGCCAGCGCGGACCTTAGGAAGGCCGGGGAGCTGTTTTTT

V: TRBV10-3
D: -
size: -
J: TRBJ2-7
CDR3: CAISESWQGGEQYF
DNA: TGTGCCATCAGTGAGTCGTGGCAGGGTGGCGAGCAGTACTTC

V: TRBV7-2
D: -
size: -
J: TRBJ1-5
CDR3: CASSLKGDQPQHF
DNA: TGTGCCAGCAGCTTAAAAGGCGATCAGCCCCAGCATTTT

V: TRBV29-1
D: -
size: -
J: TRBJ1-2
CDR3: CSVASSAAVRGYTF
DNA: TGCAGCGTTGCCTCCTCGGCGGCAGTCCGGGGCTACACCTTC

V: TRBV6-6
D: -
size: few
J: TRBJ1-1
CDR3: CASSRTEAFF
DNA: TGTGCCAGCAGTCGAACTGAAGCTTTCTTT

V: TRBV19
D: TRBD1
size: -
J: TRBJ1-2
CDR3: CASSRGQGNGYTF
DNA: TGTGCCAGTAGCCGGGGACAGGGCAATGGCTACACCTTC

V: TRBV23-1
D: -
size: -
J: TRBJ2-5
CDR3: CASISTDGETQYF
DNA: TGCGCCAGCATCTCCACTGATGGGGAGACCCAGTACTTC

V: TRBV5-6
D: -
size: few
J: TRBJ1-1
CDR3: CASSLDRHSEAFF
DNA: TGTGCCAGCAGCTTGGACAGGCACTCTGAAGCTTTCTTT

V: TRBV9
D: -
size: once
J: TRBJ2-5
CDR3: CASSPLGGQETQYF
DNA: TGTGCCAGCAGCCCCCTAGGGGGGCAAGAGACCCAGTACTTC

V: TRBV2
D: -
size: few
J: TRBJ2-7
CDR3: CASVRSSYEQYF
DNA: TGTGCCAGCGTCAGGAGCTCCTACGAGCAGTACTTC

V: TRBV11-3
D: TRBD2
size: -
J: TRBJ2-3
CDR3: CASSLLTSGTDTQYF
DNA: TGTGCCAGCAGCTTATTGACTAGCGGCACAGATACGCAGTATTTT

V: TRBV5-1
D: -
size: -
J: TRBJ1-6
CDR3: CASSWEPKGYNSPLHF
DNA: TGCGCCAGCAGCTGGGAACCCAAGGGCTATAATTCACCCCTCCACTTT

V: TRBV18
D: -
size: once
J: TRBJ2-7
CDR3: CASSPYTSTGPKPYEQYF
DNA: TGTGCCAGCTCACCTTACACTTCTACAGGGCCGAAGCCCTACGAGCAGTACTTC

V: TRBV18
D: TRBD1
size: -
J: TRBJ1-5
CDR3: CASSLGTGNQPQHF
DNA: TGTGCCAGCTCACTGGGGACAGGGAATCAGCCCCAGCATTTT

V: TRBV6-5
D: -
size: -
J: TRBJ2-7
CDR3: CASRTRTYEQYF
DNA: TGTGCCAGCAGAACCCGGACTTACGAGCAGTACTTC

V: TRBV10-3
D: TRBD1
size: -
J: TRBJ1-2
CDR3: CAISEGGQSYGYTF
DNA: TGTGCCATCAGTGAAGGGGGACAGTCCTATGGCTACACCTTC

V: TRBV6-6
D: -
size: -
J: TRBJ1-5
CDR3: CASSYLGDSSNQPQHF
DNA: TGTGCCAGCAGTTACTTGGGGGATTCCAGCAATCAGCCCCAGCATTTT

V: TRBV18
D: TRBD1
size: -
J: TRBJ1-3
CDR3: CASSPGTGRSGNTIYF
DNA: TGTGCCAGCTCACCCGGGACAGGACGCTCTGGAAACACCATATATTTT

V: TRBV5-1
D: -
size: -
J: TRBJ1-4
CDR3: CASSLSEPIEKLFF
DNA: TGCGCCAGCAGCTTGTCTGAACCCATTGAAAAACTGTTTTTT